Below are 14 T cell receptor beta chains sequenced from a single sample in a study of blood T cell repertoires in COVID-19. The data were produced by immunoSEQ multiplex PCR, yet TCRdb's version contains in-frame clones alone and is incomplete. The sample includes some 670,000 clones, just under 90% seen only once; the top ten take over 0.2%. Material: peripheral blood. Receptors originate from a young woman with acute or convalescent COVID-19.

The chain is built from TRBV5-1 and TRBJ2-1, with TRBD1 matching over 9 bases. Germline trimming cut 3 bases from V and 6 bases from J; bases unmatched to any gene: 13. This CDR3 region has 17 residues. Germline V gene sequence: CDR1 SGHRS, CDR2 YFSETQ. The CDR3 loop reads CASSSIAGTGFGNEQFF. CDR3 DNA sequence: TGCGCCAGCAGCTCGATCGCAGGGACAGGGTTTGGCAATGAGCAGTTCTTC.

The chain is built from TRBV19 and TRBJ1-2, with TRBD1 identical over 10 bases. V trimming: 7 bases; J trimming: 4 bases; junction bases outside the gene matches: 12. The CDR3 loop spans 16 amino acids. The germline V gene encodes CDR1 LNHDA and CDR2 SQIVND (reference sequence). This CDR3 reads CASTPDRGRKPYGYTF. The DNA of the CDR3 is TGTGCCAGTACCCCGGACAGGGGGAGAAAACCCTATGGCTACACCTTC.

The CDR3 DNA follows: TGCGCCAGCAGCTTGGCGGGGGGGGGCGGTCAGCCCCAGCATTTT. It is translated as CASSLAGGGGQPQHF. The chain is built from TRBV5-1 and TRBJ1-5; a weak D match, TRBD1 (6 bases). Germline CDR1 SGHRS, CDR2 YFSETQ. V was shortened by 0 bases and J by 6 bases, with 13 bases between the two germline ends. There are 15 residues in the CDR3.

The chain recombines TRBV5-1 with TRBJ1-2; tentatively, D is TRBD1 (5 bases). V was cut by 5 bases and J by 3 bases, with 11 bases left in between. Germline V gene sequence: CDR1 SGHRS, CDR2 YFSETQ. There are 13 residues in the CDR3. The chain's CDR3 is CASRAREDYGYTF. The CDR3 nucleotides are TGCGCCAGCAGGGCCAGGGAGGACTATGGCTACACCTTC.

The chain employs TRBV30 and TRBJ1-2; D may be TRBD1 (5 bases). The germline CDR1 and CDR2 sequences are GTSNPN and SVGIG (reference sequence). The CDR3 contains 16 residues. Trimming shortened V by 3 bases and J by 0 bases, and 17 bases separated the two germline ends. The chain's CDR3 is CAWRPRMQTANYGYTF. DNA for the CDR3: TGTGCCTGGAGACCCAGAATGCAGACAGCTAACTATGGCTACACCTTC.

The CDR3 loop is CASSSGTRSLNEQFF. DNA of the CDR3: TGTGCCAGCAGCTCCGGGACTAGAAGTCTCAATGAGCAGTTCTTC. V gene TRBV2 combines with J gene TRBJ2-1; 8 nucleotides line up with TRBD2. The CDR3 sequence is 15 residues long. V shed 6 bases and J 6 bases; nucleotides not matched to a gene: 10. In germline, CDR1 is SNHLY, CDR2 FYNNEI. Combining the CDR3 with reference TRBV2 and TRBJ2-1 gives the whole variable domain EPEVTQTPSHQVTQMGQEVILRCVPISNHLYFYWYRQILGQKVEFLVSFYNNEISEKSEIFDDQFSVERPDGSNFTLKIRSTKLEDSAMYFCASSSGTRSLNEQFFGPGTRLTVL.

This chain connects TRBV14 to TRBJ1-2; tentative D call: TRBD1 (6 bases). Trimming pared 4 bases from V and 7 bases from J, leaving 22 bases between. The CDR3 extends over 16 amino acids. Per germline, CDR1 SGHDN and CDR2 FVKESK. The DNA of the CDR3 is TGTGCCAGCAGCCGATCCGACAGGTCACGTAGTGGTGGCTACACCTTC. Residues: CASSRSDRSRSGGYTF.

For the CDR3, the DNA is TGTGCCAGCAGTGCCCATTCGACAGGAACGAAGGGGTCACCCCTCCACTTT. Amino acids: CASSAHSTGTKGSPLHF. This rearrangement joins TRBV25-1 to TRBJ1-6; D is perhaps TRBD1 (6 bases). The V gene's germline CDR1 is MGHDK and CDR2 SYGVNS. This CDR3 comprises 17 residues. V lost 4 bases and J 10 bases, leaving 23 bases between the germline ends.

This CDR3 reads CASSYSTTTEAFF. CDR3 sequence (DNA): TGTGCCAGCAGTTACTCGACAACCACTGAAGCTTTCTTT. J is TRBJ1-1 and V is TRBV6-5, with unresolved D. CDR1 is MNHEY, CDR2 SVGAGI, per germline. Trimming shortened V by 0 bases and J by 4 bases, and 6 bases separated the two germline ends. The CDR3 sequence is 13 residues long.

The rearrangement joins TRBV14 to TRBJ1-2; unclear D gene. Germline-derived CDR1 and CDR2 are SGHDN and FVKESK. There are 12 residues in the CDR3. With 1 base removed from V and 5 bases from J, the gap between germline ends came to 5 bases. CDR3 nucleotide sequence: TGTGCCAGCAGCCAAGCTCTGTATGGCTACACCTTC. It yields the protein CASSQALYGYTF. Full variable domain (outside the CDR3, taken from reference TRBV14 and TRBJ1-2): EAGVTQFPSHSVIEKGQTVTLRCDPISGHDNLYWYRRVMGKEIKFLLHFVKESKQDESGMPNNRFLAERTGGTYSTLKVQPAELEDSGVYFCASSQALYGYTFGSGTRLTVV.

The genes are TRBV5-4 and TRBJ1-2, with TRBD1 matching over 10 bases. CDR1 SGHNT and CDR2 YYREEE come from the germline V gene (reference sequence). V shed 4 bases, J shed 6 bases, and the junction held 12 bases outside the gene matches. The CDR3 runs to 16 residues. The CDR3 DNA follows: TGTGCCAGCAGCACCAAGGGACAGGGGACAGTCGATGGCTACACCTTC. This translates into CASSTKGQGTVDGYTF.

The chain employs TRBV14 and TRBJ1-1; 9 bases align to TRBD1. The CDR3 loop spans 16 amino acids. With 4 bases clipped from V and 2 bases from J, the junction kept 8 bases outside the gene matches. Per germline, CDR1 SGHDN and CDR2 FVKESK. CDR3 in DNA: TGTGCCAGCAGCCTGAACAGGGGGCGCGTAAACACTGAAGCTTTCTTT. It yields the protein CASSLNRGRVNTEAFF.

The gene calls are TRBV19 and TRBJ1-1, with 7 positions matching TRBD1. After removal of 7 bases from V and 4 bases from J, the junction contained 18 bases not matched to a gene. The germline CDR1 and CDR2 sequences are LNHDA and SQIVND (reference sequence). CDR3 size: 17 residues. The CDR3 spells CASNTHGWQGDGTEAFF. The CDR3 DNA is TGTGCCAGTAATACTCACGGTTGGCAGGGGGATGGCACTGAAGCTTTCTTT. The whole variable domain, remainder taken from reference TRBV19 and TRBJ1-1, is DGGITQSPKYLFRKEGQNVTLSCEQNLNHDAMYWYRQDPGQGLRLIYYSQIVNDFQKGDIAEGYSVSREKKESFPLTVTSAQKNPTAFYLCASNTHGWQGDGTEAFFGQGTRLTVV.

The chain couples TRBV9 to TRBJ2-2; D is unresolved. Per the germline V gene, CDR1 is SGDLS and CDR2 is YYNGEE. The CDR3 totals 14 residues. Trimming shortened V by 0 bases and J by 6 bases, and 9 bases separated the two germline ends. CDR3 region: CASSVDYTPGELFF. CDR3 nucleotides: TGTGCCAGCAGCGTAGACTATACGCCCGGGGAGCTGTTTTTT. The variable domain in full, with the rest retrieved from reference TRBV9 and TRBJ2-2, is DSGVTQTPKHLITATGQRVTLRCSPRSGDLSVYWYQQSLDQGLQFLIQYYNGEERAKGNILERFSAQQFPDLHSELNLSSLELGDSALYFCASSVDYTPGELFFGEGSRLTVL.